This TCR beta chain was sequenced for a study of post-analysis software for immune sequencing data. Unique molecular identifiers were present in the TCR beta cDNA libraries. T cells numbering 1 to 10 million yielded 500,000 to 550,000 cDNA molecules. TCRdb fed the PCR reads into MiXCR, producing one record per CDR3 protein. The repertoire holds 820,000 or so distinct CDR3 sequences, with approximately 50% as singletons. The receptor's source is a girl aged 5-17 years with multiple sclerosis. Sequencing was done on a sample of blood.

The CDR3 protein is CASSPVGYGTGFDYGYTF. For the CDR3, the DNA is TGCGCCAGCAGCCCTGTGGGGTATGGGACAGGGTTCGACTATGGCTACACCTTC. This rearrangement joins TRBV4-1 to TRBJ1-2; TRBD1 matches at 9 bases. Germline V gives CDR1 MGHRA, CDR2 YSYEKL. V shed 4 bases, J shed 3 bases, and the junction held 15 bases outside the gene matches. The CDR3 contains 18 residues.